This T cell receptor beta chain was documented in a study of regulatory T cells in long-lasting Graves disease. Study outcomes and limitations: Only peripheral blood was studied, not thyroid tissue.

Sequencing libraries for TCR beta were prepared with iRepertoire HTBI primers and Arm-PCR of CDR3 regions. Original data processing: Samples jointly harbored about 63 TRBV and over 11 TRBJ segments. TCRdb fed the multiplex PCR reads into MiXCR, producing one record per CDR3 protein. The V and J calls, along with clone size, are taken from TCRdb and not from the paper's own processing. The sample has some 500,000 distinct CDR3 sequences, less than 15% seen once; the top ten hold under 10%. Specified time point: newly diagnosed GD, antithyroid drugs for less than 3 months. PBMCs provided the RNA from which the TCR library was made. This clonotype was observed at least ten times. The antigen remains unidentified. Germline V lookup: CDR1 SQVTM, CDR2 ANQGSEA. This CDR3 region has 12 residues. V was clipped by 7 bases and J by 6 bases; unmatched bases: 5. A further study also used this sample, focusing on T cells in Graves' hyperthyroidism and ophthalmopathy. That investigation notes: Ophthalmopathy was predicted by the model a median of about 6.5 months ahead of onset.

The sequencing here drew on peripheral blood mononuclear cells (PBMCs), taken at new diagnosis, from a patient treated with antithyroid drugs. The clonotype originates from a man aged 30 to 45 with Graves disease. V gene TRBV29-1 combines with J gene TRBJ2-2, with 7 bases matching TRBD1. The CDR3 DNA reads TGCAGCGCCTTGACAGGGCCCGGGGAGCTGTTTTTT. Residues: CSALTGPGELFF.